Below, one T cell receptor (beta chain) is given with its context. It has no known antigen specificity. No much larger clone is present one base from it, and per-base qualities are unavailable. This specimen comes from a study of control samples from healthy donors and cancer patients (dated by TCRdb to between 2020 and 2021). Taken from the germline V gene, the CDR1 and CDR2 loops are SNHLY and FYNNEI. The CDR3, from cysteine to phenylalanine, totals 16 residues. Solely the CDR3 DNA is kept, with 48 bases framed from the first base. Germline trimming amounts to 1 base on V and 5 bases on J, with 6 as the count of junction bases outside the gene matches. The library was obtained by the immunoSEQ multiplex PCR assay. TCRdb provides this immuneACCESS table in a form limited to in-frame rearrangements. Some clones are lacking; in checked studies, under half of them reflect an unresolved V gene, and why the rest are absent is not known. This sample has more than 95,000 clones in its table, and 70% to 90% of those were observed once. About 2.5% of the sample goes to the ten largest clones.

Sequencing was carried out using blood. Rearrangement joined TRBV2 to TRBJ2-3; TRBD2 lines up with 10 middle nucleotides. The source is a woman in her 70s in good health. DNA sequence: TGTGCCAGCAGTGAAGGAAGCGGGGGGGCCGAAGATACGCAGTATTTT. Its protein reads: CASSEGSGGAEDTQYF.